The entry below gives a single T cell receptor beta chain sequence along with its context. This CDR3 region has 15 residues. Assay used: immunoSEQ multiplex PCR; TCRdb lists only in-frame clones, some missing. This sample has around 100,000 clones, with 89% found just once. These data belong to a study of T cell responses to AZD1222 COVID-19 vaccine. The specimen was peripheral blood, collected on day 0 of AZD1222 vaccination. The sequence derives from an adult in good health. The chain joins TRBV12-1 to TRBJ1-4. TRBV12-1 is a known pseudogene. In DNA, the CDR3 is TGTGCCAGCAGCTTTGCTACGGGACTAAATGAAAAACTGTTTTTT. Its translation is CASSFATGLNEKLFF.